These T cell receptor beta chains were read from a single sample in a study of blood T cell repertoires in COVID-19. The assay was immunoSEQ multiplex PCR, and TCRdb's table has in-frame clones only and misses some. The repertoire holds 150,000 to 200,000 clones, with 89% as singletons. Sequencing used peripheral blood. These receptors were collected from a man between 18 and 35 years old who had recovered from COVID-19. CDR3s include the opening cysteine and the closing phenylalanine or tryptophan. The order of the fields is clone size, D gene, V gene, J gene, CDR3 protein, CDR3 DNA. D genes are given only for firm matches. Size tells how often a clone was seen (once, few, many) or the class of an expanded clone, and some rows leave it out.

clone size: NA; D gene: TRBD2; V gene: TRBV4-3; J gene: TRBJ2-1; CDR3 protein: CASSQLGGSGYNEQFF; CDR3 DNA: TGCGCCAGCAGCCAACTCGGCGGGAGTGGATACAATGAGCAGTTCTTC
clone size: NA; D gene: TRBD2; V gene: TRBV6-6; J gene: TRBJ2-3; CDR3 protein: CASLADHTQYF; CDR3 DNA: TGTGCCAGCCTAGCGGATCATACGCAGTATTTT
clone size: NA; D gene: NA; V gene: TRBV6-5; J gene: TRBJ1-1; CDR3 protein: CASSYSLNTEAFF; CDR3 DNA: TGTGCCAGCAGTTACTCCTTGAACACTGAAGCTTTCTTT
clone size: NA; D gene: TRBD2; V gene: TRBV9; J gene: TRBJ2-3; CDR3 protein: CASSVELSGSLRDTQYF; CDR3 DNA: TGTGCCAGCAGCGTAGAATTGAGCGGGAGTTTGAGAGATACGCAGTATTTT
clone size: medium-sized; D gene: NA; V gene: TRBV6-2/TRBV6-3; J gene: TRBJ1-2; CDR3 protein: CASSYMTADGYTF; CDR3 DNA: TGTGCCAGCAGTTACATGACAGCAGATGGCTACACCTTC
clone size: NA; D gene: TRBD1; V gene: TRBV6-5; J gene: TRBJ2-7; CDR3 protein: CASSPLGGLGYEQYF; CDR3 DNA: TGTGCCAGCAGTCCCTTAGGGGGCTTGGGATACGAGCAGTACTTC
clone size: NA; D gene: NA; V gene: TRBV14; J gene: TRBJ2-5; CDR3 protein: CASSQAVETQYF; CDR3 DNA: TGTGCCAGCAGCCAAGCTGTGGAGACCCAGTACTTC
clone size: NA; D gene: NA; V gene: TRBV7-2; J gene: TRBJ2-5; CDR3 protein: CASSLARRSETQYF; CDR3 DNA: TGTGCCAGCAGCTTAGCGCGCAGGTCAGAGACCCAGTACTTC
clone size: NA; D gene: TRBD1; V gene: TRBV28; J gene: TRBJ2-3; CDR3 protein: CASSLQGTGADTQYF; CDR3 DNA: TGTGCCAGCAGTTTGCAGGGGACAGGGGCAGATACGCAGTATTTT
clone size: NA; D gene: NA; V gene: TRBV24-1; J gene: TRBJ1-5; CDR3 protein: CATSDGGAGGPQHF; CDR3 DNA: TGTGCCACCAGTGATGGGGGGGCCGGAGGGCCCCAGCATTTT
clone size: NA; D gene: TRBD1; V gene: TRBV4-2; J gene: TRBJ2-1; CDR3 protein: CASSREQGSSYNEQFF; CDR3 DNA: TGTGCCAGCAGCCGCGAACAGGGGAGCTCCTACAATGAGCAGTTCTTC
clone size: NA; D gene: TRBD2; V gene: TRBV12-5; J gene: TRBJ2-1; CDR3 protein: CASGLVLGGLAGKEQFF; CDR3 DNA: TGTGCTAGTGGTTTGGTACTAGGGGGACTAGCTGGGAAAGAGCAGTTCTTC
clone size: few; D gene: TRBD1; V gene: TRBV27; J gene: TRBJ1-1; CDR3 protein: CASSLTSGGGAWGNTEAFF; CDR3 DNA: TGTGCCAGCAGTTTAACATCTGGAGGGGGCGCCTGGGGGAACACTGAAGCTTTCTTT
clone size: NA; D gene: TRBD1; V gene: TRBV6-5; J gene: TRBJ2-7; CDR3 protein: CASSRRGRGYEQYF; CDR3 DNA: TGTGCCAGCAGCCGCAGGGGGCGCGGCTACGAGCAGTACTTC
clone size: NA; D gene: TRBD1; V gene: TRBV10-1; J gene: TRBJ2-3; CDR3 protein: CASRDGQGGTDTQYF; CDR3 DNA: TGCGCCAGCAGGGATGGACAGGGCGGGACAGATACGCAGTATTTT
clone size: NA; D gene: NA; V gene: TRBV10-3; J gene: TRBJ1-1; CDR3 protein: CAISVGGVNTEAFF; CDR3 DNA: TGTGCCATCAGTGTGGGGGGGGTGAACACTGAAGCTTTCTTT
clone size: NA; D gene: TRBD1; V gene: TRBV2; J gene: TRBJ2-4; CDR3 protein: CASSGTGNIQYF; CDR3 DNA: TGTGCCAGCAGTGGGACAGGAAACATTCAGTACTTC
clone size: NA; D gene: TRBD2; V gene: TRBV25-1; J gene: TRBJ2-7; CDR3 protein: CASSEPGGLGAREQYF; CDR3 DNA: TGTGCCAGCAGTGAACCCGGCGGACTAGGGGCTCGGGAGCAGTACTTC